The rows below give T cell receptor beta chains drawn from one sample of a study of T cell responses to AZD1222 COVID-19 vaccine. Method: immunoSEQ multiplex PCR; TCRdb's copy keeps in-frame clones and lacks some. The sample holds 90,000 to 120,000 clones, 85% to 95% seen once. Here the sequenced sample was peripheral blood, taken 28 days after the second AZD1222 dose. The receptors stem from an adult who received the AZD1222 COVID-19 vaccine. The CDR3 runs from the conserved cysteine through the conserved F or W. A D gene is named only where the DNA matches it firmly. Clone size is given for some rows only: seen once, a few or many times, or a class if the clone is expanded.

clone_size: .; v_call: TRBV6-5; j_call: TRBJ2-2; d_call: .; cdr3_nt: TGTGCCAGCAGGCAGGGGCAGGAACCCGGGGAGCTGTTTTTT; cdr3_aa: CASRQGQEPGELFF
clone_size: .; v_call: TRBV11-2; j_call: TRBJ1-1; d_call: .; cdr3_nt: TGTGCCAGCAGCTTAGGGGAATTAGCTTTCTTT; cdr3_aa: CASSLGELAFF
clone_size: .; v_call: TRBV7-9; j_call: TRBJ2-2; d_call: TRBD1; cdr3_nt: TGTGCCAGCAATGTAGGGGGCGCCGCCGGGGAGCTGTTTTTT; cdr3_aa: CASNVGGAAGELFF
clone_size: .; v_call: TRBV3-1/TRBV3-2; j_call: TRBJ1-2; d_call: .; cdr3_nt: TGTGCCAGCAGCCCTAGTCGCTATGGCTACACCTTC; cdr3_aa: CASSPSRYGYTF
clone_size: .; v_call: TRBV5-1; j_call: TRBJ2-7; d_call: .; cdr3_nt: TGCGCCAGCCATTCCCCAACATCCTACGAGCAGTACTTC; cdr3_aa: CASHSPTSYEQYF
clone_size: .; v_call: TRBV5-8; j_call: TRBJ2-1; d_call: TRBD2; cdr3_nt: TGTGCCAGCAGCTCGAGCGGGAGACCCTACAATGAGCAGTTCTTC; cdr3_aa: CASSSSGRPYNEQFF
clone_size: .; v_call: TRBV27; j_call: TRBJ2-2; d_call: TRBD2; cdr3_nt: TGTGCCAGCAGTCCAACCCCCCGACTAGCGGGAGGCACCGGGGAGCTGTTTTTT; cdr3_aa: CASSPTPRLAGGTGELFF
clone_size: .; v_call: TRBV6-1; j_call: TRBJ2-5; d_call: TRBD2; cdr3_nt: TGTGCCAGCAGTGAAGTGGAAGTAGCGGGGTCAGAGACCCAGTACTTC; cdr3_aa: CASSEVEVAGSETQYF
clone_size: once; v_call: TRBV5-4; j_call: TRBJ2-5; d_call: TRBD2; cdr3_nt: TGTGCCAGCAGCTTGAGGGCTAGCGGTAAAGAGACCCAGTACTTC; cdr3_aa: CASSLRASGKETQYF
clone_size: .; v_call: TRBV4-2; j_call: TRBJ2-1; d_call: TRBD2; cdr3_nt: TGTGCCAGCAGCGTTCGACTAGCGGGGGGGGTGGATGAGCAGTTCTTC; cdr3_aa: CASSVRLAGGVDEQFF
clone_size: .; v_call: TRBV3-1/TRBV3-2; j_call: TRBJ2-5; d_call: .; cdr3_nt: TGTGCCAGCAACCTCCGGACTAATAAGAAAGAGACCCAGTACTTC; cdr3_aa: CASNLRTNKKETQYF
clone_size: .; v_call: TRBV2; j_call: TRBJ2-2; d_call: TRBD1; cdr3_nt: TGTGCCAGCAGTGTGGGACAGGGAACGAACACCGGGGAGCTGTTTTTT; cdr3_aa: CASSVGQGTNTGELFF
clone_size: .; v_call: TRBV19; j_call: TRBJ1-3; d_call: .; cdr3_nt: TGTGCCAGTAGCTCTACGACGTACACCATATATTTT; cdr3_aa: CASSSTTYTIYF
clone_size: .; v_call: TRBV19; j_call: TRBJ2-3; d_call: TRBD2; cdr3_nt: TGTGCCAGTACCCGGGGGGGGGCGCGAACAGATACGCAGTATTTT; cdr3_aa: CASTRGGARTDTQYF
clone_size: .; v_call: TRBV27; j_call: TRBJ2-1; d_call: .; cdr3_nt: TGTGCCAGCAGTTTATCAGGGGAAAGCTCCTACAATGAGCAGTTCTTC; cdr3_aa: CASSLSGESSYNEQFF
clone_size: .; v_call: TRBV3-1/TRBV3-2; j_call: TRBJ1-2; d_call: TRBD1; cdr3_nt: TGTGCCAGCAGCCATAGACAGGGGTTGGAGGGCTACACCTTC; cdr3_aa: CASSHRQGLEGYTF
clone_size: .; v_call: TRBV27; j_call: TRBJ1-1; d_call: TRBD1; cdr3_nt: TGTGCCACCAAGGAGGAGACAGGGGGCCGGAACACTGAAGCTTTCTTT; cdr3_aa: CATKEETGGRNTEAFF
clone_size: .; v_call: TRBV5-1; j_call: TRBJ2-5; d_call: TRBD2; cdr3_nt: TGCGCCAGCAGCTTGGTATTGCGGGGGGGACAAGAGACCCAGTACTTC; cdr3_aa: CASSLVLRGGQETQYF
clone_size: .; v_call: TRBV27; j_call: TRBJ1-2; d_call: .; cdr3_nt: TGTGCCAGCAGAAGGACAGTTAACTATGGCTACACCTTC; cdr3_aa: CASRRTVNYGYTF
clone_size: .; v_call: TRBV7-6; j_call: TRBJ2-1; d_call: .; cdr3_nt: TGTGCCAGCAGCCTAACAGAGAATTACTACAATGAGCAGTTCTTC; cdr3_aa: CASSLTENYYNEQFF
clone_size: .; v_call: TRBV11-2; j_call: TRBJ2-7; d_call: TRBD1; cdr3_nt: TGTGCCAGCAGCCTCGACAGGGCTAGCACCTACGAGCAGTACTTC; cdr3_aa: CASSLDRASTYEQYF
clone_size: .; v_call: TRBV5-1; j_call: TRBJ2-2; d_call: .; cdr3_nt: TGCGCCAGCAGCTCCTGGACGACGAACACCGGGGAGCTGTTTTTT; cdr3_aa: CASSSWTTNTGELFF
clone_size: .; v_call: TRBV5-6; j_call: TRBJ1-3; d_call: TRBD1; cdr3_nt: TGTGCCAGCAGCCGGAGGGGACAGATCTACTCTGGAAACACCATATATTTT; cdr3_aa: CASSRRGQIYSGNTIYF
clone_size: .; v_call: TRBV9; j_call: TRBJ1-2; d_call: .; cdr3_nt: TGTGCCAGCAGCGTAGATAGATATGGCTACACCTTC; cdr3_aa: CASSVDRYGYTF
clone_size: .; v_call: TRBV6-5; j_call: TRBJ2-7; d_call: .; cdr3_nt: TGTGCCAGCAGTTACACGGGGGGCCCCTACGAGCAGTACTTC; cdr3_aa: CASSYTGGPYEQYF
clone_size: .; v_call: TRBV27; j_call: TRBJ1-1; d_call: .; cdr3_nt: TGTGCCAGCAGTTTTGGGGGACTGAACACTGAAGCTTTCTTT; cdr3_aa: CASSFGGLNTEAFF
clone_size: .; v_call: TRBV10-2; j_call: TRBJ2-7; d_call: .; cdr3_nt: TGCGCCAGCAGTGAGTCCGGCTCCTACGAGCAGTACTTC; cdr3_aa: CASSESGSYEQYF
clone_size: .; v_call: TRBV6-5; j_call: TRBJ2-5; d_call: .; cdr3_nt: TGTGCCAGCAGTAAGACAGGAGAAGAGACCCAGTACTTC; cdr3_aa: CASSKTGEETQYF
clone_size: once; v_call: TRBV12-5; j_call: TRBJ1-2; d_call: .; cdr3_nt: TGTGCTAGTGGTTTTGAAACAGGTGGCTACACCTTC; cdr3_aa: CASGFETGGYTF
clone_size: .; v_call: TRBV2; j_call: TRBJ1-1; d_call: .; cdr3_nt: TGTGCCACGGTGATGAACACTGAAGCTTTCTTT; cdr3_aa: CATVMNTEAFF
clone_size: .; v_call: TRBV30; j_call: TRBJ1-1; d_call: .; cdr3_nt: TGTGCCTGGAGGCCATCGTCCGACACTGAAGCTTTCTTT; cdr3_aa: CAWRPSSDTEAFF
clone_size: .; v_call: TRBV28; j_call: TRBJ2-1; d_call: .; cdr3_nt: TGTGCCAGCAGTTGGGGGCATGAGCAGTTCTTC; cdr3_aa: CASSWGHEQFF
clone_size: once; v_call: TRBV11-2; j_call: TRBJ2-1; d_call: .; cdr3_nt: TGTGCCAGCAGCCGTAGCCCCCAGGGATTTAATGAGCAGTTCTTC; cdr3_aa: CASSRSPQGFNEQFF
clone_size: few; v_call: TRBV6-2/TRBV6-3; j_call: TRBJ1-2; d_call: .; cdr3_nt: TGTGCCAGCAGTTACAATATCTATGGCTACACCTTC; cdr3_aa: CASSYNIYGYTF
clone_size: .; v_call: TRBV13; j_call: TRBJ2-3; d_call: .; cdr3_nt: TGTGCCAGCAGCTTAGAAGAGCCCGCATTCACAGATACGCAGTATTTT; cdr3_aa: CASSLEEPAFTDTQYF
clone_size: .; v_call: TRBV7-9; j_call: TRBJ1-1; d_call: .; cdr3_nt: TGTGCCAGCAGACTCAGGGATTACACTGAAGCTTTCTTT; cdr3_aa: CASRLRDYTEAFF
clone_size: .; v_call: TRBV2; j_call: TRBJ2-1; d_call: TRBD2; cdr3_nt: TGTGCCAGCAGGGCGGGACTAGCGGGTGGGGAGCAGTTCTTC; cdr3_aa: CASRAGLAGGEQFF
clone_size: .; v_call: TRBV6-5; j_call: TRBJ1-2; d_call: .; cdr3_nt: TGTGCCAGCAGTTACTCGACCTCGACTTGGGGCTACACCTTC; cdr3_aa: CASSYSTSTWGYTF
clone_size: .; v_call: TRBV30; j_call: TRBJ1-1; d_call: .; cdr3_nt: TGTGCCTGGAGTGAACAGCAGAACACTGAAGCTTTCTTT; cdr3_aa: CAWSEQQNTEAFF
clone_size: .; v_call: TRBV19; j_call: TRBJ1-4; d_call: TRBD1; cdr3_nt: TGTGCCAGTAGTAGGCCGACAGGGAGCACTAATGAAAAACTGTTTTTT; cdr3_aa: CASSRPTGSTNEKLFF
clone_size: .; v_call: TRBV29-1; j_call: TRBJ1-1; d_call: .; cdr3_nt: TGCAGCGTTGGAGCCTCCGGGACGAACACTGAAGCTTTCTTT; cdr3_aa: CSVGASGTNTEAFF
clone_size: .; v_call: TRBV4-3; j_call: TRBJ2-2; d_call: .; cdr3_nt: TGCGCCAGCAGCCAAGTGGTTAAGACTACGAACACCGGGGAGCTGTTTTTT; cdr3_aa: CASSQVVKTTNTGELFF
clone_size: .; v_call: TRBV11-3; j_call: TRBJ2-1; d_call: .; cdr3_nt: TGTGCCAGCAGCGTATCGACACCGCCCTATGAGCAGTTCTTC; cdr3_aa: CASSVSTPPYEQFF
clone_size: once; v_call: TRBV20-1; j_call: TRBJ1-6; d_call: TRBD1; cdr3_nt: TGCAGTGCTAGTTCCGGGCAGGGGGCTAATAATTCACCCCTCCACTTT; cdr3_aa: CSASSGQGANNSPLHF
clone_size: .; v_call: TRBV18; j_call: TRBJ1-5; d_call: .; cdr3_nt: TGTGCCAGCTCACCAGTTGGCAATCAGCCCCAGCATTTT; cdr3_aa: CASSPVGNQPQHF
clone_size: few; v_call: TRBV29-1; j_call: TRBJ1-6; d_call: .; cdr3_nt: TGCAGCGTGGATGACAGAATTAATTCACCCCTCCACTTT; cdr3_aa: CSVDDRINSPLHF
clone_size: few; v_call: TRBV5-8; j_call: TRBJ1-6; d_call: TRBD1; cdr3_nt: TGTGCCAGCAGCCGGGGACAGGCCCTCCGAGGTTCACCCCTCCACTTT; cdr3_aa: CASSRGQALRGSPLHF
clone_size: few; v_call: TRBV9; j_call: TRBJ2-5; d_call: .; cdr3_nt: TGTGCCAGCAGCGTATCAGGGTATGGGTACCAAGAGACCCAGTACTTC; cdr3_aa: CASSVSGYGYQETQYF
clone_size: .; v_call: TRBV9; j_call: TRBJ2-6; d_call: .; cdr3_nt: TGTGCCAGCAGCGTAGGAAATGCTGGGGCCAACGTCCTGACTTTC; cdr3_aa: CASSVGNAGANVLTF
clone_size: .; v_call: TRBV9; j_call: TRBJ1-2; d_call: TRBD1; cdr3_nt: TGTGCCAGCAGCGGACGTAGACAGGGGGACTATGGCTACACCTTC; cdr3_aa: CASSGRRQGDYGYTF
clone_size: once; v_call: TRBV6-5; j_call: TRBJ2-2; d_call: .; cdr3_nt: TGTGCCAGCAGGACAGGGAGGGCCGGGGAGCTGTTTTTT; cdr3_aa: CASRTGRAGELFF
clone_size: .; v_call: TRBV5-6; j_call: TRBJ2-7; d_call: TRBD1; cdr3_nt: TGTGCCAGCAGCTTGATGGACAGGAGCTCCTACGAGCAGTACTTC; cdr3_aa: CASSLMDRSSYEQYF
clone_size: .; v_call: TRBV5-1; j_call: TRBJ2-2; d_call: .; cdr3_nt: TGCGCCAGTCCGGCGGAGGGGGACACCGGGGAGCTGTTTTTT; cdr3_aa: CASPAEGDTGELFF
clone_size: .; v_call: TRBV28; j_call: TRBJ1-1; d_call: TRBD1; cdr3_nt: TGTGCCAGCAGTTTCCGGGACAGGGCGAACACTGAAGCTTTCTTT; cdr3_aa: CASSFRDRANTEAFF